A single sample gave rise to the 22 T cell receptor beta chains below, sequenced in a study of response to subunit inactivated influenza vaccine. TCRdb re-called the RT-PCR reads with MiXCR, one entry per CDR3 protein. The table records about 620,000 distinct CDR3 sequences, 12% of them present only once. This material consisted of PBMCs from blood, taken on the day of vaccination. These receptors all stem from a man aged 45 to 65 who received an inactivated influenza vaccine.

By sample fraction, this clonotype is medium-sized. This sequence joins TRBV29-1 and TRBJ2-5; 11 nucleotides line up with TRBD1. Germline CDR1 is SQVTM and CDR2 is ANQGSEA. V lost 4 bases to trimming and J lost 5 bases; unmatched junction nucleotides: 3. This CDR3 region has 13 residues. The CDR3 region is CSVVGDRGETQYF. CDR3 sequence (DNA): TGCAGCGTTGTGGGGGACAGGGGGGAGACCCAGTACTTC.

This chain links TRBV29-1 with TRBJ2-1; 11 nucleotides match TRBD1. The V gene end was trimmed by 4 bases and the J gene end by 4 bases; junction bases not matched to a gene: 3. This CDR3 contains 14 residues. Germline V gives CDR1 SQVTM, CDR2 ANQGSEA. The CDR3 nucleotides are TGCAGCGTTGGGGGACAGGGGGTTTACAATGAGCAGTTCTTC. It codes for CSVGGQGVYNEQFF.

This clonotype came up many times. The chain uses TRBV29-1 and TRBJ2-7, with D unclear. The CDR3 consists of 12 residues. CDR1 and CDR2 from the germline V gene are SQVTM and ANQGSEA. Trimming removed 4 bases from V and 7 bases from J, with 14 bases in between. The CDR3 DNA reads as TGCAGCGTTGCGGAATCTACCTTGGAGCAGTACTTC. Amino acids: CSVAESTLEQYF.

This clonotype was counted many times. J is TRBJ2-5 and V is TRBV10-3; the D gene is possibly TRBD2 (5 bases). This CDR3 contains 12 residues. CDR1 and CDR2 from the germline V gene are ENHRY and SYGVKD. V lost 6 bases, J lost 3 bases, and 8 bases lay in between. The CDR3 region has the DNA TGTGCCATCAGCTCCGGGGAAGAGACCCAGTACTTC. It translates to CAISSGEETQYF.

This clonotype was detected only a few times. The chain combines TRBV7-8 with TRBJ2-1, with 11 nucleotides matching TRBD1. The V gene's germline CDR1 is SGHVS and CDR2 FQNEAQ. This CDR3 region has 15 residues. Germline trimming cut 4 bases from V and 4 bases from J; bases unmatched to any gene: 3. The CDR3 DNA sequence: TGTGCCAGCAGCTCCCGGGACAGGGGGTACAATGAGCAGTTCTTC. Its protein is CASSSRDRGYNEQFF.

The chain employs TRBV12-3 or TRBV12-4 and TRBJ1-4; D may be TRBD1 (5 bases). Trimming shortened V by 6 bases and J by 9 bases, and 20 bases separated the two germline ends. The CDR3 spans 15 residues. CDR3 coding DNA: TGTGCCAGCAGCTTTACCCCCGGGGCCGGAAAAAAACTGTTTTTT. Its protein product is CASSFTPGAGKKLFF.

This clonotype turned up a few times. The rearrangement joins TRBV18 to TRBJ2-5; 11 bases map to TRBD1. The germline V gene has CDR1 KGHSH and CDR2 LQKENI. The ends lost 3 bases at V and 2 bases at J; junction bases unmatched: 2. There are 15 residues in the CDR3. CDR3 in DNA: TGTGCCAGCTCACCGGACAGGGGGCAGCAAGAGACCCAGTACTTC. Protein sequence: CASSPDRGQQETQYF. The entire variable domain, with the rest obtained from reference TRBV18 and TRBJ2-5, is as follows: NAGVMQNPRHLVRRRGQEARLRCSPMKGHSHVYWYRQLPEEGLKFMVYLQKENIIDESGMPKERFSAEFPKEGPSILRIQQVVRGDSAAYFCASSPDRGQQETQYFGPGTRLLVL.

This clonotype was found a few times. The V gene is TRBV7-6, the J gene TRBJ2-5, with 13 positions matching TRBD2. V shed 3 bases, J shed 4 bases, and the junction held 2 bases outside the gene matches. CDR3 length: 15 amino acids. CDR1 and CDR2 from the germline V gene are SGHVS and FNYEAQ. The CDR3 here is CASSFTSGGGETQYF. The CDR3 region has the DNA TGTGCCAGCAGCTTTACTAGCGGGGGGGGAGAGACCCAGTACTTC.

Remarks on this clonotype: One end of the junction does not line up with germline, which may come from a read error. The V call is TRBV2, the J call TRBJ2-1; no definite D call. The CDR3 extends over 14 amino acids. Germline-derived CDR1 and CDR2 are SNHLY and FYNNEI. CDR3 in DNA: TGTGCCAGTAGAGCCGACCGCTCCTACAATGAGCAGCTCTTC. This translates into CASRADRSYNEQLF.

The V call is TRBV2, the J call TRBJ2-3, with a tentative D call TRBD2 (6 bases). CDR3 size: 15 residues. CDR1 SNHLY and CDR2 FYNNEI come from the germline V gene. The V and J ends lost 5 bases and 2 bases respectively, with 14 bases between them. The CDR3 bases are TGTGCCAGCAGTTACCTCGGGACTGCCACAGATACGCAGTATTTT. Translating it yields CASSYLGTATDTQYF.

Only a few counts were recorded for this clonotype. The rearrangement uses TRBV27 and TRBJ1-2; D not certain. This CDR3 has 13 amino acids. Germline CDR1 reads MNHEY; CDR2 reads SMNVEV (reference sequence). Trimming removed 7 bases at V and 5 bases at J, with 14 bases between. The CDR3 DNA reads TGTGCCAGCAAAGGGCTCATGGGGTATGGCTACACCTTC. Translated: CASKGLMGYGYTF.

This clonotype was seen more than once but under ten times. V and J are TRBV12-3 or TRBV12-4 and TRBJ2-1, with D tentatively TRBD2 (6 bases). The V gene lost 6 bases and the J gene lost 4 bases, with 16 bases spanning the gap. This CDR3 is built from 15 residues. The CDR3 coding sequence is TGTGCCAGCAGCCCCCCGGGACTCGGGTACAATGAGCAGTTCTTC. Translation: CASSPPGLGYNEQFF.

This rearrangement joins TRBV6-1 to TRBJ2-1; TRBD2 matches 8 bases. V dropped 6 bases and J dropped 3; count of bases not matched to a gene: 10. Germline V gene data show CDR1 as MNHNS and CDR2 as SASEGT. This CDR3 is 16 amino acids long. As DNA, the CDR3 is TGTGCCAGCAGCAAAACGGGACTAGTAGTCTACAATGAGCAGTTCTTC. It is translated as CASSKTGLVVYNEQFF.

This chain links TRBV5-1 with TRBJ2-2; 12 positions agree with TRBD1. After removal of 2 bases from V and 3 bases from J, the junction contained 8 bases not matched to a gene. Per germline, CDR1 SGHRS and CDR2 YFSETQ. The CDR3 is 18 residues long. CDR3 nucleotide sequence: TGCGCCAGCAGCTTAGCCGGGACAGGGGGCTTTTACACCGGGGAGCTGTTTTTT. Translating it yields CASSLAGTGGFYTGELFF.

This clonotype was seen many times. The chain links TRBV7-3 to TRBJ2-5; no clear D. Germline V CDR1 and CDR2: SGHTA, FQGTGA. This CDR3 is built from 13 residues. V was cut by 3 bases and J by 3 bases, with 8 bases left in between. CDR3 in DNA: TGTGCCAGCAGCTTGGTTAAGGAAGAGACCCAGTACTTC. It yields the protein CASSLVKEETQYF.

On this clonotype: Since a much larger clone is just one base distant, this may be a read error. The chain links TRBV12-3 or TRBV12-4 to TRBJ2-7; no clear D gene. The CDR3 length is 11 residues. In DNA form, the CDR3 reads TGTACCAGCAGTTTAAGGAGCGAGCAGTACTTC. Its translation: CTSSLRSEQYF.

CDR3 sequence: CAIREAGLAVDEQFF. The CDR3 DNA reads as TGTGCCATCAGGGAGGCGGGACTAGCGGTTGATGAGCAGTTCTTC. The chain is built from TRBV10-3 and TRBJ2-1; TRBD2 aligns across 11 bases. Unmatched junction bases numbered 9, after V lost 6 bases and J lost 8 bases. The germline CDR1 and CDR2 sequences are ENHRY and SYGVKD. CDR3 size: 15 residues.

This clonotype was picked up a small number of times. V is TRBV5-1 and J is TRBJ2-7, with TRBD2 matching over 14 bases. The V segment lost 1 base and the J segment 3 bases; nucleotides outside the gene matches: 3. The CDR3 is made up of 16 amino acids. Germline values: CDR1 SGHRS, CDR2 YFSETQ. The CDR3 nucleotides are TGCGCCAGCAGCTTGCTGGGACTAGCGGGAGACTACGAGCAGTACTTC. Translation: CASSLLGLAGDYEQYF.

There are a few counts of this clonotype. The chain is built from TRBV6-5 and TRBJ1-6; D is unclear. The CDR3 contains 15 residues. Germline CDR1 reads MNHEY; CDR2 reads SVGAGI. Trimming removed 2 bases at V and 5 bases at J, with 10 bases between. CDR3 region: CASSYQTVDNSPLHF. CDR3 nucleotides: TGTGCCAGCAGTTACCAAACAGTGGATAATTCACCCCTCCACTTT.

This clonotype was counted only a few times. The chain is built from TRBV5-1 and TRBJ1-1, with D possibly being TRBD1 (6 bases). This CDR3 contains 17 residues. The V end lost 4 bases, the J end lost 0 bases, and 19 bases lay between the germline ends. CDR1 and CDR2 from the germline V gene are SGHRS and YFSETQ. Written as DNA, the CDR3 is TGCGCCAGCAGCCCCAGACCACCGACAGGAGTGAACACTGAAGCTTTCTTT. Its protein product is CASSPRPPTGVNTEAFF. Using reference TRBV5-1 and TRBJ1-1 for the parts outside the CDR3, the full variable domain is KAGVTQTPRYLIKTRGQQVTLSCSPISGHRSVSWYQQTPGQGLQFLFEYFSETQRNKGNFPGRFSGRQFSNSRSEMNVSTLELGDSALYLCASSPRPPTGVNTEAFFGQGTRLTVV.

The V call is TRBV29-1, the J call TRBJ2-1, with TRBD2 identical over 8 bases. The germline CDR1 and CDR2 sequences are SQVTM and ANQGSEA. The CDR3 length is 14 residues. The V segment lost 6 bases and the J segment 12 bases; nucleotides outside the gene matches: 16. CDR3 in amino acids: CSVDSFSGTAGQFF. The CDR3 DNA is TGCAGCGTCGACTCTTTTAGCGGGACCGCGGGGCAGTTCTTC.

This clonotype showed up many times. This sequence joins TRBV7-2 and TRBJ2-1; D not certain. CDR1 SGHTA and CDR2 FQGNSA come from the germline V gene. V lost 4 bases and J lost 3, with 10 bases in between. The length of the CDR3 is 14 residues. The DNA of the CDR3 is TGTGCCAGCAGCTCCGAGTGGAACTACAATGAGCAGTTCTTC. Protein product: CASSSEWNYNEQFF.